Sequencing of this T cell receptor beta chain was carried out in a study of cytomegalovirus exposure and HLA in healthy donors. Overall study findings and caveats: When analyzed later, a missense DCLRE1C variant was found to be linked to TCR beta V- and J-gene trimming. While the bulk of TCR sequences proved rare, some public TCRs turned up in many donors. Presence/absence analyses assumed roughly uniform sequencing depth across donors, which may not hold.

The PCR made use of 60 Vbeta and 13 Jbeta primers. Produced via immunoSEQ multiplex PCR; TCRdb's table is partial and in-frame only. This sample has some 170,000 clones, with roughly 79% found just once. This clone has only a few counts. Its antigen is unknown. Although they were nominally healthy when sampled, donors likely had unrecorded immune exposures. The TCR sequence derives from a young woman in good health and CMV-seropositive. Sequenced input: PBMCs.

CDR3: CASSTRTGIRSPLHF. The DNA of the CDR3 is TGTGCCAGCAGCACGCGGACAGGAATTCGTTCACCCCTCCACTTT. The rearrangement uses TRBV2 and TRBJ1-6; TRBD1 agrees at 7 bases. CDR3 size: 15 residues. Germline CDR1 reads SNHLY; CDR2 reads FYNNEI. V dropped 6 bases and J dropped 9; count of bases not matched to a gene: 11.